Sequencing of this T cell receptor beta chain was carried out in a study of cytomegalovirus exposure and HLA in healthy donors. The PCR ran on 60 Vbeta and 13 Jbeta primers. Generated by immunoSEQ multiplex PCR, the TCRdb table keeps only in-frame clones and is missing some. The table shows roughly 110,000 clones, with 65% to 80% occurring only once. About this clone itself: One end of the junction does not line up with germline, which may come from a read error. The same CDR3 arises from other DNA sequences in this sample as well.

This CDR3 contains 16 residues. CDR1 is MNHEY and CDR2 is SMNVEV in the germline V gene (reference sequence). V is TRBV27 and J is TRBJ1-6, with a possible D match to TRBD1 (6 bases). The source material was PBMCs. This receptor was obtained from a man between 40 and 49 years old in good health and CMV-seropositive. The CDR3 region has the DNA TGCGCCAGCCAGAACAGGGTTGACGCCTATAATTCACCCCTCCACTTT. This gives the protein CASQNRVDAYNSPLHF.